Ten or more counts support the clone carrying this T cell receptor (beta chain). Antigen: not known. This sample is drawn from a study of T cells in Graves' hyperthyroidism and ophthalmopathy. Inclusion characteristics of ophthalmopathy patients comprised a Clinical Activity Score of at least 3, a NOSPECS grade of at least 4, and duration under 3 months. Patients were excluded for uncontrolled infection, other autoimmune disease, pregnancy or lactation. Study results and limitations: Most thyroid clonotypes expanded above 0.001 were also detected in blood. Ophthalmopathy cases were set apart from stable hyperthyroidism by a 13 V-J model.

Amplification targeted TCR beta CDR3 regions from RNA transcripts. With the HTBI primer set, the TCR CDR3 went through a first round of RT-PCR. MiXCR was run by TCRdb on the multiplex PCR reads, yielding one entry per CDR3 protein. Of 300,000 to 400,000 distinct CDR3 sequences in the sample, under 20% were seen once. Germline CDR1 and CDR2: SGHNT and YENEEA. This CDR3 has 15 residues. The junction had 9 bases not matched to a gene; V was cut back by 6 bases and J by 6 bases. Sequenced sample: blood. This chain joins TRBV11-3 and TRBJ2-1; 9 nucleotides line up with TRBD2. The sequence was obtained from a man between 18 and 29 years old with Graves' ophthalmopathy. In DNA form, the CDR3 reads TGTGCCAGCAGTGACTGGCGGGGGGGTTTCAATGAGCAGTTCTTC. This translates into CASSDWRGGFNEQFF.